Below, 19 T cell receptor beta chains from the same sample are listed, as sequenced in a study of OX40 agonist ivuxolimab in advanced cancers. The protocol was immunoSEQ multiplex PCR, while the TCRdb copy is restricted to in-frame clones and leaves out a portion. The sample includes 95,000 to 150,000 clones, about 94% of them seen just once. The source material was CD4+ or CD8+ T cells sorted from blood, sampled in a trial of the OX40 agonist ivuxolimab. The source of these receptors is an adult with an advanced solid tumor such as melanoma, head and neck, liver or kidney cancer.

This chain links TRBV5-4 with TRBJ2-7; D gene ambiguous. Germline loops: CDR1 SGHNT, CDR2 YYREEE (reference sequence). The V end lost 0 bases, the J end lost 0 bases, and 7 bases lay between the germline ends. CDR3 length: 14 amino acids. The CDR3 coding sequence is TGTGCCAGCAGCTTGGAACAGAGCTCCTACGAGCAGTACTTC. Its translation: CASSLEQSSYEQYF.

The chain recombines TRBV6-5 with TRBJ1-6, with 9 bases lining up with TRBD1. Per the germline V gene, CDR1 is MNHEY and CDR2 is SVGAGI. The CDR3 totals 14 residues. J lost 8 bases, V lost 4 bases, and 3 bases had no gene match. The CDR3 is CASSSGQGYSPLHF. The CDR3 DNA reads TGTGCCAGCAGTTCCGGACAGGGGTATTCACCCCTCCACTTT.

The rearrangement links TRBV19 to TRBJ2-7; D is unresolved. In germline, CDR1 is LNHDA, CDR2 SQIVND (reference sequence). The CDR3 is 12 residues long. The germline V and J ends were trimmed by 5 bases and 5 bases, with 10 bases remaining between them. The CDR3 bases are TGTGCCAGTAGTCTCAATAGGGACGAGCAGTACTTC. Protein sequence: CASSLNRDEQYF.

The V call is TRBV19, the J call TRBJ1-5; TRBD1 aligns across 10 bases. This CDR3 has 16 residues. With 3 bases clipped from V and 3 bases from J, the junction kept 5 bases outside the gene matches. Germline CDR1 reads LNHDA; CDR2 reads SQIVND (reference sequence). CDR3 region: CASSIGQGVANQPQHF. The CDR3 coding sequence is TGTGCCAGTAGTATCGGACAGGGGGTTGCCAATCAGCCCCAGCATTTT.

The V and J genes are TRBV5-1 and TRBJ1-1; a possible D gene is TRBD1 (6 bases). Germline V gene sequence: CDR1 SGHRS, CDR2 YFSETQ. CDR3 length: 15 residues. Trimming removed 1 base from V and 1 base from J, with 11 bases in between. The CDR3 DNA sequence: TGCGCCAGCAGCTTGATGACAGGCACGAACACTGAAGCTTTCTTT. It yields the protein CASSLMTGTNTEAFF.

The chain couples TRBV18 to TRBJ2-1; D perhaps matches TRBD1 (6 bases). Per the germline V gene, CDR1 is KGHSH and CDR2 is LQKENI. CDR3 size: 16 residues. The germline V and J ends were trimmed by 3 bases and 1 base, with 13 bases remaining between them. In DNA, the CDR3 is TGTGCCAGCTCACCCCCTGGGGGCCTTTCCTACAATGAGCAGTTCTTC. Its protein is CASSPPGGLSYNEQFF.

The V gene is TRBV5-1, the J gene TRBJ1-1; D may be TRBD1 (6 bases). The CDR3 extends over 13 amino acids. V was trimmed by 4 bases and J by 0 bases, leaving 7 bases between them. Germline CDR1 is SGHRS and CDR2 is YFSETQ. The DNA for the CDR3 is TGCGCCAGCAGCGGACAGTTGAACACTGAAGCTTTCTTT. Amino acids: CASSGQLNTEAFF.

The chain combines TRBV28 with TRBJ2-3; possible D gene TRBD1, 5 bases. V lost 6 bases and J 0 bases, leaving 13 bases between the germline ends. The CDR3 extends over 15 amino acids. Per germline, CDR1 MDHEN and CDR2 SYDVKM. For the CDR3, the DNA is TGTGCCAGCAGGACGACAGCTACTAGCACAGATACGCAGTATTTT. It specifies CASRTTATSTDTQYF.

The rearrangement joins TRBV21-1 to TRBJ2-7; the DNA was not used to check the table's D call, TRBD2. TRBV21-1 is a recognized pseudogene. The CDR3 is 17 residues long. CDR3 amino acids: CASSLAESTLSSYEQYF. For the CDR3, the DNA is TGTGCCAGCAGCCTAGCGGAGTCTACCCTGAGCTCCTACGAGCAGTACTTC.

This clone appeared a single time. The chain combines TRBV19 with TRBJ2-2, with TRBD2 identical over 10 bases. CDR3 length: 14 residues. The germline CDR1 and CDR2 sequences are LNHDA and SQIVND (reference sequence). The trim removed 8 bases at V and 5 bases at J, leaving 5 bases unmatched. The CDR3 reads CASSSGSGTGELFF. The DNA of the CDR3 is TGTGCCAGTTCTAGCGGGAGTGGTACCGGGGAGCTGTTTTTT.

The V gene is TRBV6-6, the J gene TRBJ1-1, with no clear D. Trimming took off 0 bases at V and 5 bases at J, with 13 bases between the two ends. The CDR3 is 15 amino acids. Germline values: CDR1 MNHNY, CDR2 SVGAGI (reference sequence). CDR3: CASSYSQWRWTEAFF. In DNA, the CDR3 is TGTGCCAGCAGTTACTCACAGTGGAGGTGGACTGAAGCTTTCTTT.

The gene calls are TRBV30 and TRBJ2-6; no clear D. This CDR3 comprises 16 residues. Trimming pared 2 bases from V and 0 bases from J, leaving 11 bases between. Looked up from germline, CDR1 is GTSNPN and CDR2 is SVGIG (reference sequence). CDR3 residues: CAWSFILSSGANVLTF. In nucleotides, the CDR3 is TGTGCCTGGAGTTTTATTTTAAGCTCTGGGGCCAACGTCCTGACTTTC. Complete variable domain (other parts from reference TRBV30 and TRBJ2-6): SQTIHQWPATLVQPVGSPLSLECTVEGTSNPNLYWYRQAAGRGLQLLFYSVGIGQISSEVPQNLSASRPQDRQFILSSKKLLLSDSGFYLCAWSFILSSGANVLTFGAGSRLTVL.

CDR3 coding DNA: TGTGCCAGCAGTGAACCAACGAACACTGAAGCTTTCTTT. This translates into CASSEPTNTEAFF. The chain is built from TRBV6-1 and TRBJ1-1; no clear D gene. CDR1 is MNHNS and CDR2 is SASEGT in the germline V gene. The CDR3 spans 13 residues. The V gene lost 2 bases and the J gene lost 1 base, with 5 bases spanning the gap.

Written as DNA, the CDR3 is TGTGCCAGCAAGACAGGCGGGAGGGCCACAGATACGCAGTATTTT. Its translation: CASKTGGRATDTQYF. This chain links TRBV28 with TRBJ2-3, with TRBD2 matching 9 bases. Germline-derived CDR1 and CDR2 are MDHEN and SYDVKM. Trimming took 7 bases from V and 2 from J; bases not matched to a gene: 7. The CDR3 is made up of 15 amino acids.

This rearrangement joins TRBV19 to TRBJ2-7; 8 nucleotides match TRBD1. J lost 0 bases, V lost 1 base, and 5 bases had no gene match. This CDR3 spans 16 amino acids. The germline V gene has CDR1 LNHDA and CDR2 SQIVND (reference sequence). The CDR3 spells CASSIAGDRSSYEQYF. The CDR3 nucleotides read TGTGCCAGTAGTATAGCAGGGGACAGGAGCTCCTACGAGCAGTACTTC. The variable domain in full, completed from reference TRBV19 and TRBJ2-7, reads DGGITQSPKYLFRKEGQNVTLSCEQNLNHDAMYWYRQDPGQGLRLIYYSQIVNDFQKGDIAEGYSVSREKKESFPLTVTSAQKNPTAFYLCASSIAGDRSSYEQYFGPGTRLTVT.

The J gene is TRBJ1-2, the V gene TRBV19; 7 bases are a match to TRBD1. V was clipped by 5 bases and J by 4 bases; unmatched bases: 4. The CDR3 is 13 residues long. Germline V gene lookup returns CDR1 LNHDA and CDR2 SQIVND (reference sequence). The CDR3 loop reads CASSPQGFYGYTF. CDR3 DNA: TGTGCCAGTAGTCCACAGGGGTTCTATGGCTACACCTTC.

The chain is built from TRBV19 and TRBJ1-1; the D is unclear. V dropped 5 bases and J dropped 1 base, with 17 bases sitting between them. The CDR3 runs to 16 residues. Germline V gene lookup returns CDR1 LNHDA and CDR2 SQIVND (reference sequence). In nucleotides, the CDR3 is TGTGCCAGTAGTGCAAGTCAGGTGGTTGGGAACACTGAAGCTTTCTTT. It is translated as CASSASQVVGNTEAFF.

Worth noting for this clone: At one end, the junction sequence differs from germline, possibly due to a read error. V usage is TRBV5-5 and J usage is TRBJ1-1; TRBD1 matches at 8 bases. CDR3 length equals 14 residues. Per germline, CDR1 SGHKS and CDR2 YYEKEE (reference sequence). The DNA of the CDR3 is TGTGCCGGCAGCTTGGGACAGGCGAGCACTGAAGCTTTCTTT. Residues: CAGSLGQASTEAFF. Filled out from reference TRBV5-5 and TRBJ1-1, the complete variable domain reads DAGVTQSPTHLIKTRGQQVTLRCSPISGHKSVSWYQQVLGQGPQFIFQYYEKEERGRGNFPDRFSARQFPNYSSELNVNALLLGDSALYLCAGSLGQASTEAFFGQGTRLTVV.

The V and J genes are TRBV7-9 and TRBJ2-3, with D possibly TRBD2 on 5 matching bases. The V and J ends lost 2 bases and 7 bases respectively, with 13 bases between them. Germline values: CDR1 SEHNR, CDR2 FQNEAQ (reference sequence). The CDR3 sequence is 14 residues long. The CDR3 DNA reads as TGTGCCAGCAGCTTATTGAGGGAGCGAAATACGCAGTATTTT. As protein: CASSLLRERNTQYF.